This T cell receptor (beta chain) stems from a study of Tregs in tolerant kidney transplant recipients. This table comes from immunoSEQ multiplex PCR, and its TCRdb copy is limited to in-frame clones, with some not included. This sample carries about 240,000 clones, roughly 84% of them seen once, and the ten largest clones take roughly 0.67%. V trimming: 0 bases; J trimming: 7 bases; junction bases outside the gene matches: 6. Germline loops: CDR1 KGHSH, CDR2 LQKENI. The CDR3 contains 15 residues. The count of this clone is one. This TCR was sampled from a human donor in good health. The sequenced sample consisted of CD4+ T cells from blood. This chain joins TRBV18 and TRBJ1-2, with 9 bases aligning to TRBD1. CDR3: CASSPPIGQGTGYTF. The CDR3 DNA is TGTGCCAGCTCACCACCCATAGGACAGGGGACTGGCTACACCTTC.